The next 26 T cell receptor beta chains were all read from a single sample in a study of shared clonotypes between healthy human individuals. Profiled with immunoSEQ multiplex PCR; TCRdb holds only in-frame clones, not every one. Of hundreds of thousands of clones in the sample, around 97% were seen once. The sample consisted of naive CD4+ T cells sorted from blood. Subset given: CD45RA+ positively selected. The receptor set was obtained from a woman aged 25-40 years in good health.

The V gene is TRBV14, the J gene TRBJ2-7; TRBD2 matches at 8 bases. J gave up 4 bases and V 4 bases, and 21 bases lay outside the gene matches. The CDR3 runs to 19 residues. CDR1 and CDR2 (germline): SGHDN, FVKESK. The CDR3 DNA reads as TGTGCCAGCAGCCGACACCTCAAAGGGGCAAAGCGGGAGTGGTACGAGCAGTACTTC. It specifies CASSRHLKGAKREWYEQYF.

The rearrangement joins TRBV30 to TRBJ2-3; TRBD2 matches at 7 bases. The J segment lost 2 bases and the V segment lost 3 bases, leaving 8 bases of the junction unmatched. The CDR3 is made up of 15 amino acids. CDR1 is GTSNPN and CDR2 is SVGIG in the germline V gene (reference sequence). DNA for the CDR3: TGTGCCTGGAGCGTGACTAGCCTGCACACAGATACGCAGTATTTT. It specifies CAWSVTSLHTDTQYF.

The rearrangement uses TRBV9 and TRBJ2-5; 9 bases match TRBD1. The CDR3 is made up of 15 amino acids. The germline gives CDR1 SGDLS, CDR2 YYNGEE. V shed 5 bases and J 5 bases; nucleotides not matched to a gene: 10. In DNA, the CDR3 is TGTGCCAGCAGTGCTACGGGACAGGGATGGGAGACCCAGTACTTC. Translated: CASSATGQGWETQYF.

DNA for the CDR3: TGTGCCAGCAGTTTCCGGGGGTTCTCAGATACGCAGTATTTT. Its translation is CASSFRGFSDTQYF. V is TRBV28 and J is TRBJ2-3, with a tentative D call TRBD2 (6 bases). CDR3 length: 14 residues. From germline, CDR1 is MDHEN and CDR2 SYDVKM. V lost 3 bases, J lost 4 bases, and 11 bases lay in between.

V is TRBV15 and J is TRBJ2-5; 8 nucleotides line up with TRBD2. The CDR3 spans 17 residues. Germline lookup yields CDR1 LNHNV and CDR2 YYDKDF (reference sequence). The V and J ends lost 1 base and 2 bases, in that order; junction bases with no gene match: 9. The CDR3 loop reads CATSRGRWREEQETQYF. CDR3 DNA sequence: TGTGCCACCAGCAGAGGGCGGTGGCGGGAGGAACAAGAGACCCAGTACTTC.

Regarding this clone: The sample holds other DNA sequences that translate to the same CDR3. The rearrangement uses TRBV5-1 and TRBJ2-3, with D hard to call. The CDR3 has 11 residues. Germline V CDR1 and CDR2: SGHRS, YFSETQ. Trimming left V 3 bases short and J 5 bases short, with 4 bases between. The CDR3 spells CASSSGDTQYF. The CDR3 DNA is TGCGCCAGCAGCTCAGGAGATACGCAGTATTTT.

The chain uses TRBV6-1 and TRBJ2-5; TRBD2 might be the D (5 bases). The CDR3 totals 13 residues. The germline gives CDR1 MNHNS, CDR2 SASEGT. V lost 6 bases and J 4 bases, leaving 12 bases between the germline ends. CDR3 sequence (DNA): TGTGCCAGCAGACCGGGATCCCGAGAGACCCAGTACTTC. It translates to CASRPGSRETQYF.

The chain combines TRBV28 with TRBJ2-7; 7 bases fit TRBD2. Germline V lookup: CDR1 MDHEN, CDR2 SYDVKM. With 5 bases clipped from V and 7 bases from J, the junction kept 11 bases outside the gene matches. The CDR3 length is 14 residues. The CDR3 sequence is CASSREGSGGEQYF. The CDR3 bases are TGTGCCAGCAGTAGGGAGGGATCTGGGGGGGAGCAGTACTTC.

The chain joins TRBV4-1 to TRBJ2-7; D is perhaps TRBD1 (5 bases). V gave up 1 base and J gave up 2 bases, with 12 bases separating them. The CDR3 sequence is 15 residues long. CDR1 and CDR2 (germline): MGHRA, YSYEKL. CDR3 DNA sequence: TGCGCCAGCAGCCAAGTCCAGGGCCCAACCTACGAGCAGTACTTC. Protein: CASSQVQGPTYEQYF.

The J gene is TRBJ2-1, the V gene TRBV2; 8 nucleotides match TRBD1. Germline loops: CDR1 SNHLY, CDR2 FYNNEI. This CDR3 has 14 amino acids. After removal of 3 bases from V and 3 bases from J, the junction contained 1 base not matched to a gene. The CDR3: CASSDGQGYNEQFF. CDR3 nucleotides: TGTGCCAGCAGTGACGGACAGGGCTACAATGAGCAGTTCTTC.

The chain employs TRBV19 and TRBJ2-7, with TRBD1 matching over 9 bases. V was clipped by 6 bases and J by 3 bases; unmatched bases: 9. The CDR3 consists of 15 residues. Per the germline V gene, CDR1 is LNHDA and CDR2 is SQIVND (reference sequence). The CDR3 coding sequence is TGTGCCAGTAGAATGTCCGGGACAGGGTTCTACGAGCAGTACTTC. Translation gives CASRMSGTGFYEQYF.

This clone was detected a few times. The sample has other DNA sequences that encode this CDR3 too. CDR3 protein: CASRRSGELFF. Written as DNA, the CDR3 is TGTGCCAGCCGTAGGTCCGGGGAGCTGTTTTTT. This chain joins TRBV6-5 and TRBJ2-2; D remains ambiguous. V was shortened by 8 bases and J by 6 bases, with 7 bases between the two germline ends. Germline CDR1 is MNHEY and CDR2 is SVGAGI. The CDR3 is 11 amino acids.

Concerning this clone: Other DNA variants within this sample encode the same CDR3. The chain has TRBV9 and TRBJ1-3, with D maybe TRBD1 (5 bases). Trimming cost V 0 bases and J 7 bases, with 14 bases left between them. The CDR3 is made up of 15 amino acids. Germline assignment: CDR1 SGDLS and CDR2 YYNGEE. CDR3 sequence: CASSVGRGEGNTIYF. DNA of the CDR3: TGTGCCAGCAGCGTAGGAAGAGGGGAGGGGAACACCATATATTTT.

This sequence joins TRBV5-1 and TRBJ1-1, with unresolved D. The CDR3 spans 14 residues. Germline assignment: CDR1 SGHRS and CDR2 YFSETQ. V dropped 0 bases and J dropped 4 bases, with 10 bases sitting between them. CDR3 residues: CASSLARVGTEAFF. CDR3 DNA sequence: TGCGCCAGCAGCTTGGCCCGGGTGGGCACTGAAGCTTTCTTT.

The chain uses TRBV29-1 and TRBJ2-1; TRBD2 matches 11 bases. The CDR3 spans 18 residues. Germline CDR1 reads SQVTM; CDR2 reads ANQGSEA. J gave up 1 base and V 3 bases, and 11 bases lay outside the gene matches. The CDR3 sequence is CSVDRTSGSPISYNEQFF. Here the CDR3 DNA reads TGCAGCGTTGATAGGACTAGCGGGTCTCCTATATCCTACAATGAGCAGTTCTTC.

V and J are TRBV7-2 and TRBJ2-2; D is undetermined. Trimming removed 2 bases at V and 3 bases at J, with 22 bases between. The CDR3 runs 19 residues. Germline V gives CDR1 SGHTA, CDR2 FQGNSA. CDR3 protein: CASSLRLLVNLGDTGELFF. The DNA of the CDR3 is TGTGCCAGCAGCTTAAGATTGTTGGTGAACCTAGGAGACACCGGGGAGCTGTTTTTT.

The genes are TRBV19 and TRBJ1-5; 7 nucleotides align to TRBD1. Germline assignment: CDR1 LNHDA and CDR2 SQIVND (reference sequence). There are 16 residues in the CDR3. J was trimmed by 7 bases and V by 5 bases; bases with no gene match: 14. CDR3 sequence (DNA): TGTGCCAGTAGTGGACTTTCGACAGGGCGTCCCCAGCCCCAGCATTTT. This translates into CASSGLSTGRPQPQHF. Drawing the rest from reference TRBV19 and TRBJ1-5, the complete variable domain is DGGITQSPKYLFRKEGQNVTLSCEQNLNHDAMYWYRQDPGQGLRLIYYSQIVNDFQKGDIAEGYSVSREKKESFPLTVTSAQKNPTAFYLCASSGLSTGRPQPQHFGDGTRLSIL.

The gene calls are TRBV14 and TRBJ2-4, with D possibly matching TRBD2 (7 bases). CDR1 and CDR2 (germline): SGHDN, FVKESK. Between the trimmed V and J ends, which lost 4 bases and 9 bases, there was a span of 13 bases. The CDR3 has 13 amino acids. CDR3 DNA: TGTGCCAGCAGCCGCAGGGGAGGGAGCATTCAGTACTTC. This gives the protein CASSRRGGSIQYF.

As concerns this clone: The same CDR3 is also encoded by other DNA sequences in this sample. The V call is TRBV29-1, the J call TRBJ2-7, with unresolved D. Germline CDR1 and CDR2: SQVTM and ANQGSEA. This CDR3 has 11 residues. Written as DNA, the CDR3 is TGCAGTGCTACTCAGTCCTACGAGCAGTACTTC. Residues: CSATQSYEQYF.

The chain carries TRBV19 and TRBJ2-1; a possible D gene is TRBD2 (6 bases). V was pared by 3 bases and J by 4 bases, with 13 bases between. This CDR3 region has 15 residues. The germline V gene has CDR1 LNHDA and CDR2 SQIVND (reference sequence). In nucleotides, the CDR3 is TGTGCCAGTAGTATTTTAGCGGACAATTACAATGAGCAGTTCTTC. It encodes CASSILADNYNEQFF.

CDR3 residues: CASSMMGISTEAFF. For the CDR3, the DNA is TGTGCCAGTAGTATGATGGGGATTAGCACTGAAGCTTTCTTT. The chain uses TRBV19 and TRBJ1-1; D is ambiguous. Trimming took off 3 bases at V and 4 bases at J, with 12 bases between the two ends. Germline V gene sequence: CDR1 LNHDA, CDR2 SQIVND (reference sequence). The CDR3 has 14 amino acids.

This chain's CDR3 is CASNPVPPMNNNEQFF. CDR3 in DNA: TGTGCCAGCAACCCAGTTCCCCCTATGAACAACAATGAGCAGTTCTTC. The chain employs TRBV28 and TRBJ2-1; D is ambiguous. Germline V gene sequence: CDR1 MDHEN, CDR2 SYDVKM. CDR3 length equals 16 residues. The V and J ends lost 7 bases and 5 bases respectively, with 21 bases between them.

The sample holds one count of this clone. The chain uses TRBV5-6 and TRBJ1-2; TRBD1 might be the D (6 bases). V was shortened by 5 bases and J by 7 bases, with 18 bases between the two germline ends. This CDR3 is built from 14 residues. The germline V gene encodes CDR1 SGHDT and CDR2 YYEEEE. CDR3 bases: TGTGCCAGCAGAACCGCCCGGGGGGCTGTTGGCTACACCTTC. It yields the protein CASRTARGAVGYTF.

CDR3: CASSESKLGETQYF. CDR3 sequence (DNA): TGCGCCAGCAGTGAGTCGAAACTAGGAGAGACCCAGTACTTC. V usage is TRBV10-2 and J usage is TRBJ2-5, with a tentative D call TRBD2 (5 bases). The V end lost 0 bases, the J end lost 4 bases, and 9 bases lay between the germline ends. The CDR3 has 14 amino acids. The V gene's germline CDR1 is WSHSY and CDR2 SAAADI.

V and J are TRBV5-4 and TRBJ2-5; no reliable D call. CDR3 length: 12 residues. Looked up from germline, CDR1 is SGHNT and CDR2 is YYREEE (reference sequence). Trimming shortened V by 4 bases and J by 5 bases, and 9 bases separated the two germline ends. The CDR3: CASSAGGETQYF. CDR3 sequence (DNA): TGTGCCAGCAGCGCCGGTGGGGAGACCCAGTACTTC.

This chain uses TRBV10-1 with TRBJ2-3; D perhaps matches TRBD1 (6 bases). The CDR3 is made up of 11 amino acids. Trimming took 3 bases from V and 13 from J, leaving 11 bases between them. Germline CDR1 WNHNN, CDR2 SYGVQD (reference sequence). As DNA, the CDR3 is TGCGCCAGCAGTGAAGGGGGAGTTAAGTATTTT. Residues: CASSEGGVKYF.